This T cell receptor beta chain was found in a study of blood T cell repertoires in COVID-19. The method was immunoSEQ multiplex PCR; TCRdb's version includes in-frame clones alone and lacks a portion of them. The sample yields about 49,000 clones, approximately 85% seen once. The CDR3 covers 15 residues. Germline loops: CDR1 SGHTA, CDR2 FQGTGA. Losses at the gene ends were 4 bases for V and 6 bases for J; bases not matched to a gene: 7. Sequencing was done on a sample of peripheral blood. The genes are TRBV7-3 and TRBJ2-1, with 9 bases lining up with TRBD2. The receptor was isolated from a human donor in a cohort sampled during active COVID-19. The CDR3 DNA follows: TGTGCCAGCAGCTCCCGTAGCGGGAGAGGCAATGAGCAGTTCTTC. It encodes CASSSRSGRGNEQFF.